These 6 T cell receptor beta chains were all obtained from the same sample, sequenced in a study of human T cells and chemical hapten exposure. TCRdb used MiXCR to reprocess the RACE reads, holding one entry per CDR3 protein. The top ten clones hold approximately 2% of a sample with some 91,000 distinct CDR3 sequences, about an eighth of them seen once. As for time point: patch test 1, 2 weeks after DPC sensitization. Treatment denoted: therapeutic diphenylcyclopropenone sensitization with weekly scalp DPC. This specimen was whole blood, taken in connection with sensitization to the hapten diphenylcyclopropenone (DPC). The receptors derive from a middle-aged woman with alopecia areata. Some clones in this sample may be carry-over from other donors' samples.

This clonotype occurred a few times. The chain couples TRBV18 to TRBJ1-2, with D maybe TRBD1 (5 bases). The CDR3 runs to 16 residues. Trimming left V 4 bases short and J 0 bases short, with 15 bases between. CDR1 KGHSH and CDR2 LQKENI come from the germline V gene. As DNA, the CDR3 is TGTGCCAGCTCACGGAACCGGGACGCAGCTAACTATGGCTACACCTTC. This translates into CASSRNRDAANYGYTF.

In this sample, this clonotype turned up many times. The rearrangement uses TRBV28 and TRBJ2-2; D gene unclear. Germline V gene lookup returns CDR1 MDHEN and CDR2 SYDVKM. The ends were cut back, 6 bases at V and 3 bases at J, with 5 bases in the middle. The length of the CDR3 is 12 residues. CDR3 in amino acids: CASRRYTGELFF. The CDR3, as DNA: TGTGCCAGCAGAAGATACACCGGGGAGCTGTTTTTT. Complete variable domain (other parts from reference TRBV28 and TRBJ2-2): DVKVTQSSRYLVKRTGEKVFLECVQDMDHENMFWYRQDPGLGLRLIYFSYDVKMKEKGDIPEGYSVSREKKERFSLILESASTNQTSMYLCASRRYTGELFFGEGSRLTVL.

As concerns this clonotype: It may be a read error: a sequence one base away is much more abundant. The chain joins TRBV18 to TRBJ2-7; maybe TRBD2 (6 bases). Trimming pared 3 bases from V and 0 bases from J, leaving 9 bases between. The CDR3 runs to 14 residues. Germline lookup yields CDR1 KGHSH and CDR2 LQKENI. CDR3 nucleotides: TGTGCCAGCTCACCGGCTAGCGTCTCCTACGAGCAGTACTTC. Protein product: CASSPASVSYEQYF.

The CDR3 DNA reads TGCAGTGCTAGGGACCTCTCCTACGAGCAGTACTTC. This codes for CSARDLSYEQYF. The gene calls are TRBV20-1 and TRBJ2-7; D is unresolved. The CDR3 loop spans 12 amino acids. In germline, CDR1 is DFQATT, CDR2 SNEGSKA (reference sequence). V was trimmed by 3 bases and J by 0 bases, leaving 6 bases between them.

A few counts support this clonotype. This sequence joins TRBV28 and TRBJ1-1; no clear D gene. V lost 5 bases, J lost 2 bases, and 12 bases lay in between. In germline, CDR1 is MDHEN, CDR2 SYDVKM. CDR3 size: 14 residues. The CDR3, as DNA: TGTGCCAGCAGTAACCCAGGAGCCAACACTGAAGCTTTCTTT. Translating it yields CASSNPGANTEAFF.

This clonotype was counted ten times or more. The V gene is TRBV4-2, the J gene TRBJ2-7, with a tentative D call TRBD2 (5 bases). CDR1 LGHNA and CDR2 YNFKEQ come from the germline V gene. V shed 0 bases and J shed 1 base, with 13 bases lying between them. The CDR3 extends over 16 amino acids. In nucleotides, the CDR3 is TGTGCCAGCAGCCAAGAAGCACTAGAGGGATCCTACGAGCAGTACTTC. Residues: CASSQEALEGSYEQYF.